One and the same sample provided the 2 T cell receptor beta chains below, sequenced in a study of control samples from healthy donors and cancer patients. Assay used: immunoSEQ multiplex PCR; TCRdb lists only in-frame clones, some missing. The repertoire holds approximately 170,000 clones, with just under 95% as singletons. Material for sequencing was blood. These receptors were taken from a woman in her fifties or sixties in good health.

V usage is TRBV5-1 and J usage is TRBJ1-4; weak D call: TRBD1 (5 bases). This CDR3 region has 17 residues. From germline, CDR1 is SGHRS and CDR2 YFSETQ. V was clipped by 4 bases and J by 8 bases, with 24 bases between them. The CDR3 protein is CASSPGPQQANWEKLFF. CDR3 nucleotide sequence: TGCGCCAGCAGCCCCGGCCCGCAACAGGCTAATTGGGAAAAACTGTTTTTT.

The chain has TRBV10-3 and TRBJ1-2; 7 bases fit TRBD1. This CDR3 has 11 amino acids. Germline-derived CDR1 and CDR2 are ENHRY and SYGVKD. With V trimmed by 10 bases and J by 8 bases, 7 bases remained unmatched. The CDR3 loop is CATTQGGGYTF. The CDR3 DNA reads TGTGCCACCACCCAGGGGGGAGGCTACACCTTC.